The clone carrying this T cell receptor (beta chain) has a count of ten or more. The sample is drawn from a study of early T cells in non-severe SARS-CoV-2 infection. TCRdb re-derived calls from the 5' RACE reads in MiXCR, one entry per CDR3 protein. This table holds about 29,000 distinct CDR3 sequences, roughly 5.3% found once. The CDR3 runs 15 residues. V gave up 0 bases and J gave up 2 bases; unmatched junction bases: 0. Germline values: CDR1 LNHDA, CDR2 SQIVND (reference sequence). Sequencing input: whole blood. The TCR sequence derives from an adult who was a healthcare worker with PCR-confirmed SARS-CoV-2 infection or an uninfected control (not recorded which). The chain carries TRBV19 and TRBJ2-1, with 8 bases aligning to TRBD2. The CDR3 reads CASSIELAAYNEQFF. As DNA, the CDR3 is TGTGCCAGTAGTATAGAACTAGCGGCCTACAATGAGCAGTTCTTC.